The 10 T cell receptor beta chains below all came from one sample that was sequenced in a study of CD8 T cells in Susac syndrome. Reverse transcription used roughly 0.5 to 1 ug RNA and random hexamers. TCRdb analysed the immunoSEQ multiplex PCR reads with MiXCR anew, one entry per CDR3 protein. The sample lists roughly 110,000 distinct CDR3 sequences, approximately 94% occurring once. The sample taken for sequencing was CD8+ T cells from PBMCs. The receptors were gathered from a human donor with Susac syndrome.

V is TRBV24-1 and J is TRBJ2-1, with D perhaps TRBD1 or TRBD2 (7 bases each). V lost 4 bases, J lost 1 base, and 16 bases lay in between. Germline loops: CDR1 KGHDR, CDR2 SFDVKD. The CDR3 is 17 residues long. The CDR3, as DNA: TGTGCCACCAGTGAAAGCGGGACAGCAGTGTCCTACAATGAGCAGTTCTTC. Protein sequence: CATSESGTAVSYNEQFF.

The sample holds one count of this clonotype. This chain links TRBV20-1 with TRBJ2-1; 15 nucleotides line up with TRBD2. Germline CDR1 reads DFQATT; CDR2 reads SNEGSKA (reference sequence). This CDR3 has 18 amino acids. After removal of 6 bases from V and 1 base from J, the junction contained 10 bases not matched to a gene. This chain's CDR3 is CSARPGLAGGPSYNEQFF. The CDR3 bases are TGCAGTGCGAGACCGGGACTAGCGGGGGGCCCTTCCTACAATGAGCAGTTCTTC.

The V and J genes are TRBV12-3 or TRBV12-4 and TRBJ1-2; 7 bases are shared with TRBD1. The CDR3 totals 14 residues. V shed 5 bases and J 4 bases; nucleotides not matched to a gene: 7. The CDR3 coding sequence is TGTGCCAGCAGTCCCGGGACAGCGTCCTATGGCTACACCTTC. As protein: CASSPGTASYGYTF.

The chain has TRBV20-1 and TRBJ2-2; D call uncertain. CDR1 DFQATT and CDR2 SNEGSKA come from the germline V gene (reference sequence). This CDR3 is 12 amino acids long. Trimming took off 6 bases at V and 7 bases at J, with 12 bases between the two ends. This CDR3 is CSARPMSGELFF. CDR3 in DNA: TGCAGTGCCCGCCCTATGAGCGGGGAGCTGTTTTTT.

The V gene is TRBV5-6, the J gene TRBJ2-1, with D maybe TRBD1 (6 bases). The CDR3 sequence is 15 residues long. From germline, CDR1 is SGHDT and CDR2 YYEEEE. The V end lost 2 bases, the J end lost 4 bases, and 13 bases lay between the germline ends. The CDR3 reads CASSLPGQPYNEQFF. The CDR3 DNA sequence: TGTGCCAGCAGCTTACCGGGACAACCATACAATGAGCAGTTCTTC.

The genes are TRBV4-2 and TRBJ2-3; D might be TRBD1 (6 bases). The ends were cut back, 8 bases at V and 4 bases at J, with 19 bases in the middle. In germline, CDR1 is LGHNA, CDR2 YNFKEQ. The CDR3 is 15 amino acids. CDR3 coding DNA: TGTGCCAGCGGTAACACGGCAGGGGCCCCAGATACGCAGTATTTT. Protein product: CASGNTAGAPDTQYF.

The chain combines TRBV14 with TRBJ2-7; 8 positions agree with TRBD2. The length of the CDR3 is 15 residues. The J segment lost 5 bases and the V segment lost 0 bases, leaving 6 bases of the junction unmatched. CDR1 is SGHDN and CDR2 is FVKESK in the germline V gene. The CDR3 nucleotides are TGTGCCAGCAGCCAAGATGCGGGGGGCTGGGACGAGCAGTACTTC. This gives the protein CASSQDAGGWDEQYF. Filled out from reference TRBV14 and TRBJ2-7, the complete variable domain reads EAGVTQFPSHSVIEKGQTVTLRCDPISGHDNLYWYRRVMGKEIKFLLHFVKESKQDESGMPNNRFLAERTGGTYSTLKVQPAELEDSGVYFCASSQDAGGWDEQYFGPGTRLTVT.

V usage is TRBV6-1 and J usage is TRBJ2-2, with D uncertain. The V end was cut by 7 bases, the J end by 4 bases, with 7 bases between. Germline V gene lookup returns CDR1 MNHNS and CDR2 SASEGT. The CDR3 runs 12 residues. This chain's CDR3 is CASISLTGELFF. The CDR3 nucleotides are TGTGCCAGCATCTCCCTCACCGGGGAGCTGTTTTTT.

The rearrangement links TRBV12-3 or TRBV12-4 to TRBJ2-7; TRBD1 matches at 7 bases. V lost 3 bases to trimming and J lost 2 bases; unmatched junction nucleotides: 1. CDR3 length: 13 amino acids. The CDR3 coding sequence is TGTGCCAGCAGTTTGAGGGGGCCCTACGAGCAGTACTTC. Its translation is CASSLRGPYEQYF.

The V gene is TRBV19, the J gene TRBJ1-1; D is perhaps TRBD1 (5 bases). Germline lookup yields CDR1 LNHDA and CDR2 SQIVND (reference sequence). The CDR3 covers 14 residues. The V gene lost 6 bases and the J gene lost 4 bases, with 15 bases spanning the gap. The CDR3 DNA sequence: TGTGCCAGTAGCCCGGGACTCTCGAGCACTGAAGCTTTCTTT. Translated, it gives CASSPGLSSTEAFF.